Shown below are 30 T cell receptor beta chains from a single sample sequenced in a study of OX40 agonist ivuxolimab in advanced cancers. TCRdb's copy holds only in-frame clones and misses some; the assay was immunoSEQ multiplex PCR. The profile shows 75,000 to 100,000 clones, about 86% of them singletons. The sample in question was CD4+ or CD8+ T cells sorted from blood, obtained in a trial of the OX40 agonist ivuxolimab. These receptors came from an adult with an advanced solid tumor such as melanoma, head and neck, liver or kidney cancer.

This clone was seen a few times. The chain couples TRBV4-2 to TRBJ2-5; weak D call: TRBD1 (6 bases). Trimming shortened V by 1 base and J by 1 base, and 13 bases separated the two germline ends. Looked up from germline, CDR1 is LGHNA and CDR2 is YNFKEQ. The CDR3 is made up of 16 amino acids. In nucleotides, the CDR3 is TGTGCCAGCAGCCAAGGGCTAAGGGGGATCCAAGAGACCCAGTACTTC. It yields the protein CASSQGLRGIQETQYF.

A remark on this clone: Other DNA sequences in this sample translate to the same CDR3. The V gene is TRBV7-8, the J gene TRBJ2-1; no firm D call. Germline V gene data show CDR1 as SGHVS and CDR2 as FQNEAQ. Trimming pared 4 bases from V and 4 bases from J, leaving 2 bases between. The CDR3 has 11 residues. CDR3 residues: CASSYYNEQFF. The CDR3 DNA reads TGTGCCAGCAGCTATTACAATGAGCAGTTCTTC.

The genes are TRBV6-1 and TRBJ1-3; D is possibly TRBD1 (6 bases). CDR3 length: 12 amino acids. The V gene's germline CDR1 is MNHNS and CDR2 SASEGT. This CDR3 is CVTRGSGNTIYF. CDR3 sequence (DNA): TGTGTCACCAGGGGCTCTGGAAACACCATATATTTT.

The V call is TRBV7-9, the J call TRBJ2-5; no definite D call. Trimming left V 0 bases short and J 5 bases short, with 4 bases between. The CDR3 has 12 amino acids. Germline assignment: CDR1 SEHNR and CDR2 FQNEAQ (reference sequence). The CDR3 region is CASSLAGETQYF. CDR3 sequence (DNA): TGTGCCAGCAGCTTAGCGGGGGAGACCCAGTACTTC.

There are a few counts of this clone. The genes are TRBV12-5 and TRBJ1-6, with TRBD1 as a possible D gene (5 bases). The CDR3 length is 15 residues. Germline V gives CDR1 LGHNT, CDR2 FRNRAP. V was shortened by 2 bases and J by 4 bases, with 9 bases between the two germline ends. The CDR3 region has the DNA TGTGCTAGTGGTTTGCAAAGGGGATATAATTCACCCCTCCACTTT. Translated: CASGLQRGYNSPLHF.

The chain joins TRBV7-2 to TRBJ2-3; no reliable D call. The V end lost 1 base, the J end lost 5 bases, and 16 bases lay between the germline ends. This CDR3 is built from 16 residues. Germline V CDR1 and CDR2: SGHTA, FQGNSA. The CDR3 DNA reads as TGTGCCAGCAGCTTAGTGGCGACCACCACGGGAGATACGCAGTATTTT. Its translation is CASSLVATTTGDTQYF.

J is TRBJ2-6 and V is TRBV5-1; tentative D call: TRBD1 (5 bases). V lost 1 base and J 2 bases, leaving 16 bases between the germline ends. The CDR3 is 18 amino acids. Germline CDR1 SGHRS, CDR2 YFSETQ. As DNA, the CDR3 is TGCGCCAGCAGCTTGATTCCTCAGGGCCCAACTGGGGCCAACGTCCTGACTTTC. It encodes CASSLIPQGPTGANVLTF.

The chain carries TRBV19 and TRBJ1-3; D is ambiguous. V was trimmed by 3 bases and J by 0 bases, leaving 9 bases between them. The CDR3 runs 15 residues. CDR1 and CDR2 from the germline V gene are LNHDA and SQIVND (reference sequence). CDR3 sequence: CASSMEGHSGNTIYF. The CDR3 DNA is TGTGCCAGTAGTATGGAGGGTCACTCTGGAAACACCATATATTTT.

The chain couples TRBV7-3 to TRBJ1-2; D ambiguous. In germline, CDR1 is SGHTA, CDR2 FQGTGA. Trimming removed 10 bases at V and 3 bases at J, with 18 bases between. The CDR3 runs 14 residues. CDR3 in amino acids: CANPGTCRDYGYTF. In DNA form, the CDR3 reads TGTGCCAACCCGGGAACCTGCAGAGACTATGGCTACACCTTC.

The CDR3 DNA reads as TGTGCCAGCAGCGCCCTCCGGGAGGGTCAGCCCCAGCATTTT. Translation gives CASSALREGQPQHF. The chain recombines TRBV9 with TRBJ1-5; D is ambiguous. V was trimmed by 3 bases and J by 6 bases, leaving 13 bases between them. Germline loops: CDR1 SGDLS, CDR2 YYNGEE. This CDR3 contains 14 residues.

As regards this clone: Germline is not matched at one junction end, which may reflect a read error. The chain joins TRBV30 to TRBJ1-4; 9 bases fit TRBD1. Looked up from germline, CDR1 is GTSNPN and CDR2 is SVGIG (reference sequence). CDR3 length equals 12 residues. The CDR3 loop is CAWGQGLTTPYF. The CDR3 coding sequence is TGTGCCTGGGGACAGGGGCTAACTACCCCCTATTTT.

V and J are TRBV4-1 and TRBJ2-1, with 15 bases lining up with TRBD2. Germline CDR1 reads MGHRA; CDR2 reads YSYEKL. The ends lost 0 bases at V and 2 bases at J; junction bases unmatched: 5. CDR3 length: 19 amino acids. CDR3 coding DNA: TGCGCCAGCAGCCAAGAACCGGGACTAGCGGGGGGCCCCTACAATGAGCAGTTCTTC. Protein: CASSQEPGLAGGPYNEQFF.

In its sample, this clone was seen a few times. The chain is built from TRBV15 and TRBJ2-1, with D possibly TRBD2 on 5 matching bases. From germline, CDR1 is LNHNV and CDR2 YYDKDF (reference sequence). CDR3 length: 15 amino acids. Deletions cut 3 bases from V and 6 bases from J, with 15 bases between. CDR3 amino acids: CATSRGDEVTNEQFF. CDR3 DNA sequence: TGTGCCACCAGCAGGGGAGACGAAGTCACCAATGAGCAGTTCTTC. Supplemented by reference TRBV15 and TRBJ2-1, the full variable domain reads DAMVIQNPRYQVTQFGKPVTLSCSQTLNHNVMYWYQQKSSQAPKLLFHYYDKDFNNEADTPDNFQSRRPNTSFCFLDIRSPGLGDTAMYLCATSRGDEVTNEQFFGPGTRLTVL.

The rearrangement joins TRBV5-1 to TRBJ2-4; 7 nucleotides line up with TRBD2. CDR3 length: 15 residues. V was pared by 4 bases and J by 5 bases, with 9 bases of the junction left unmatched. Germline loops: CDR1 SGHRS, CDR2 YFSETQ. CDR3 amino acids: CASSLGWAGENIQYF. The CDR3 nucleotides read TGCGCCAGCAGCCTAGGGTGGGCGGGGGAAAACATTCAGTACTTC.

This sequence joins TRBV6-5 and TRBJ2-4, with unresolved D. Looked up from germline, CDR1 is MNHEY and CDR2 is SVGAGI. This CDR3 is 11 amino acids long. The V gene lost 6 bases and the J gene lost 9 bases, with 9 bases spanning the gap. CDR3 residues: CASRTLGIQYF. The DNA for the CDR3 is TGTGCCAGCAGGACCCTTGGCATTCAGTACTTC.

This clone was counted only a few times. This chain links TRBV5-1 with TRBJ2-7; D might be TRBD1 or TRBD2, each matching 5 bases. Trimming shortened V by 3 bases and J by 0 bases, and 10 bases separated the two germline ends. The CDR3 spans 14 residues. Germline V CDR1 and CDR2: SGHRS, YFSETQ. CDR3 sequence: CASSSGRISYEQYF. CDR3 DNA: TGCGCCAGCAGCTCGGGACGAATCTCCTACGAGCAGTACTTC.

The chain joins TRBV6-1 to TRBJ2-1; a possible D gene is TRBD1 (6 bases). In germline, CDR1 is MNHNS, CDR2 SASEGT. CDR3 length: 15 amino acids. The V end was cut by 6 bases, the J end by 0 bases, with 12 bases between. CDR3 loop: CASSGDRSSYNEQFF. CDR3 in DNA: TGTGCCAGCAGCGGTGACAGGAGCTCCTACAATGAGCAGTTCTTC.

This sequence joins TRBV11-2 and TRBJ1-1, with a possible D match to TRBD1 (5 bases). The V gene lost 4 bases and the J gene lost 9 bases, with 15 bases spanning the gap. Germline V gives CDR1 SGHAT, CDR2 FQNNGV. The CDR3 is made up of 13 amino acids. In DNA, the CDR3 is TGTGCCAGCAGCTCCCAGGCACAGGAAAAAGCTTTCTTT. This translates into CASSSQAQEKAFF.

V is TRBV9 and J is TRBJ2-5; a weak D match, TRBD2 (7 bases). V lost 4 bases, J lost 4 bases, and 20 bases lay in between. The CDR3 is 16 amino acids. Germline V gene lookup returns CDR1 SGDLS and CDR2 YYNGEE. The CDR3 here is CASSLRGGQIGETQYF. In nucleotides, the CDR3 is TGTGCCAGCAGCTTGAGGGGGGGCCAGATCGGAGAGACCCAGTACTTC.

V is TRBV18 and J is TRBJ1-2, with D tentatively TRBD1 (6 bases). This CDR3 has 12 residues. Per germline, CDR1 KGHSH and CDR2 LQKENI. V was shortened by 5 bases and J by 5 bases, with 9 bases between the two germline ends. The CDR3 loop is CASSMDRYGYTF. CDR3 nucleotide sequence: TGTGCCAGCTCAATGGACAGATATGGCTACACCTTC. Full variable domain (remainder filled in from reference TRBV18 and TRBJ1-2): NAGVMQNPRHLVRRRGQEARLRCSPMKGHSHVYWYRQLPEEGLKFMVYLQKENIIDESGMPKERFSAEFPKEGPSILRIQQVVRGDSAAYFCASSMDRYGYTFGSGTRLTVV.

This chain uses TRBV4-2 with TRBJ2-3, with TRBD2 matching 12 bases. Germline CDR1 reads LGHNA; CDR2 reads YNFKEQ. The CDR3 runs 15 residues. Germline trimming cut 1 base from V and 4 bases from J; bases unmatched to any gene: 0. The CDR3, as DNA: TGTGCCAGCAGCCAAGGACTAGCGGGAGCAGATACGCAGTATTTT. Residues: CASSQGLAGADTQYF.

This chain links TRBV5-1 with TRBJ1-2, with D uncertain. CDR3 length equals 13 residues. CDR1 is SGHRS, CDR2 YFSETQ, per germline. V was trimmed by 4 bases and J by 2 bases, leaving 9 bases between them. As DNA, the CDR3 is TGCGCCAGCAGCGAGGGCCAGAACTATGGCTACACCTTC. Translating gives CASSEGQNYGYTF. Using reference TRBV5-1 and TRBJ1-2 for the parts outside the CDR3, the full variable domain is KAGVTQTPRYLIKTRGQQVTLSCSPISGHRSVSWYQQTPGQGLQFLFEYFSETQRNKGNFPGRFSGRQFSNSRSEMNVSTLELGDSALYLCASSEGQNYGYTFGSGTRLTVV.

The chain joins TRBV7-2 to TRBJ2-2; TRBD2 matches 11 bases. From germline, CDR1 is SGHTA and CDR2 FQGNSA. J gave up 4 bases and V 6 bases, and 7 bases lay outside the gene matches. This CDR3 region has 16 residues. Here the CDR3 DNA reads TGTGCCAGCAGTGCCGTAGCGGGAGGGCGCACCGGGGAGCTGTTTTTT. Protein product: CASSAVAGGRTGELFF.

The V gene is TRBV7-3, the J gene TRBJ1-1; D ambiguous. Trimming left V 0 bases short and J 0 bases short, with 2 bases between. From germline, CDR1 is SGHTA and CDR2 FQGTGA. This CDR3 is 13 amino acids long. The CDR3 sequence: CASSLTLNTEAFF. In DNA, the CDR3 is TGTGCCAGCAGCTTAACCCTGAACACTGAAGCTTTCTTT. Full variable domain (remainder filled in from reference TRBV7-3 and TRBJ1-1): GAGVSQTPSNKVTEKGKYVELRCDPISGHTALYWYRQSLGQGPEFLIYFQGTGAADDSGLPNDRFFAVRPEGSVSTLKIQRTERGDSAVYLCASSLTLNTEAFFGQGTRLTVV.

This clone was seen a few times. The J gene is TRBJ1-1, the V gene TRBV29-1; TRBD1 is a possible D gene (6 bases). From germline, CDR1 is SQVTM and CDR2 ANQGSEA. The CDR3 has 13 amino acids. Trimming took off 7 bases at V and 0 bases at J, with 12 bases between the two ends. Written as DNA, the CDR3 is TGCAGCGCAGAACAGGGAGTGAACACTGAAGCTTTCTTT. Encoded protein: CSAEQGVNTEAFF. The variable domain in full, with the rest retrieved from reference TRBV29-1 and TRBJ1-1, is SAVISQKPSRDICQRGTSLTIQCQVDSQVTMMFWYRQQPGQSLTLIATANQGSEATYESGFVIDKFPISRPNLTFSTLTVSNMSPEDSSIYLCSAEQGVNTEAFFGQGTRLTVV.

The chain employs TRBV9 and TRBJ2-1; D may be TRBD1 or TRBD2 (5 bases each). The CDR3 is 15 amino acids. The V gene lost 4 bases and the J gene lost 0 bases, with 11 bases spanning the gap. CDR1 is SGDLS and CDR2 is YYNGEE in the germline V gene. The CDR3 DNA follows: TGTGCCAGCAGCTCGGGGACCCACTCCTACAATGAGCAGTTCTTC. It encodes CASSSGTHSYNEQFF.

The chain has TRBV7-8 and TRBJ2-2; perhaps D is TRBD1 or TRBD2 (5 bases each). V dropped 4 bases and J dropped 1 base, with 16 bases sitting between them. Germline V gene lookup returns CDR1 SGHVS and CDR2 FQNEAQ. CDR3 length: 17 residues. CDR3 DNA: TGTGCCAGCAGCTACCCCGGGAAGGGGCAGAACACCGGGGAGCTGTTTTTT. This encodes CASSYPGKGQNTGELFF. The whole variable domain, remainder taken from reference TRBV7-8 and TRBJ2-2, is GAGVSQSPRYKVAKRGQDVALRCDPISGHVSLFWYQQALGQGPEFLTYFQNEAQLDKSGLPSDRFFAERPEGSVSTLKIQRTQQEDSAVYLCASSYPGKGQNTGELFFGEGSRLTVL.

The table lists this clone with a count of one. This rearrangement joins TRBV18 to TRBJ1-2; D is unclear. V lost 3 bases and J 8 bases, leaving 7 bases between the germline ends. The CDR3 loop spans 11 amino acids. The germline CDR1 and CDR2 sequences are KGHSH and LQKENI. CDR3 in DNA: TGTGCCAGCTCACCCGGAGGGGGCTACACCTTC. This sequence encodes CASSPGGGYTF.

This chain joins TRBV19 and TRBJ2-7, with 8 positions matching TRBD1. V shed 9 bases, J shed 5 bases, and the junction held 12 bases outside the gene matches. The CDR3 consists of 14 residues. Germline CDR1 is LNHDA and CDR2 is SQIVND (reference sequence). For the CDR3, the DNA is TGTGCCAGGCCGACCGGGACAGGAAGCAACGAGCAGTACTTC. It codes for CARPTGTGSNEQYF.

V usage is TRBV6-1 and J usage is TRBJ2-5, with 10 positions matching TRBD1. The J segment lost 2 bases and the V segment lost 4 bases, leaving 4 bases of the junction unmatched. The length of the CDR3 is 15 residues. Germline loops: CDR1 MNHNS, CDR2 SASEGT. CDR3 nucleotides: TGTGCCAGCAGTGGGACAGGGGGACATCAAGAGACCCAGTACTTC. Encoded protein: CASSGTGGHQETQYF.